A single sample is the source of the 5 T cell receptor beta chains below, sequenced in a study of cytomegalovirus exposure and HLA in healthy donors. Generated by immunoSEQ multiplex PCR, the TCRdb table keeps only in-frame clones and is missing some. The table shows 140,000 or so clones, with 89% occurring only once. What was sequenced was PBMCs. The receptors derive from a woman aged 18-29 years in good health and CMV-seropositive.

The chain carries TRBV7-2 and TRBJ1-4; maybe TRBD1 (5 bases). Trimming shortened V by 1 base and J by 2 bases, and 14 bases separated the two germline ends. This CDR3 has 17 amino acids. Germline-derived CDR1 and CDR2 are SGHTA and FQGNSA. CDR3 protein: CASSLVGGVATNEKLFF. Here the CDR3 DNA reads TGTGCCAGCAGCTTAGTTGGAGGGGTGGCGACTAATGAAAAACTGTTTTTT.

This clone came up once. The rearrangement links TRBV6-5 to TRBJ2-5, with TRBD2 matching over 7 bases. This CDR3 is 15 amino acids long. The trim removed 0 bases at V and 2 bases at J, leaving 3 bases unmatched. Per the germline V gene, CDR1 is MNHEY and CDR2 is SVGAGI. The CDR3 DNA sequence: TGTGCCAGCAGTTACTCTTACGGGGGGCAAGAGACCCAGTACTTC. Translating gives CASSYSYGGQETQYF.

V gene TRBV19 combines with J gene TRBJ1-2; 7 bases align to TRBD1. The CDR3 spans 14 residues. The germline CDR1 and CDR2 sequences are LNHDA and SQIVND (reference sequence). J lost 8 bases, V lost 5 bases, and 11 bases had no gene match. The CDR3 DNA is TGTGCCAGTAGTTCCGGGACAGCGGCCGGAGGCTACACCTTC. It specifies CASSSGTAAGGYTF.

This chain uses TRBV11-2 with TRBJ2-7; no definite D call. V was clipped by 5 bases and J by 6 bases, with 11 bases between them. CDR3 length equals 12 residues. Germline CDR1 and CDR2: SGHAT and FQNNGV. CDR3 coding DNA: TGTGCCAGCAGCCCGGGTCTTTTCGAGCAGTACTTC. Its protein product is CASSPGLFEQYF.

The V call is TRBV5-1, the J call TRBJ1-5; D gene uncertain. V was trimmed by 4 bases and J by 3 bases, leaving 11 bases between them. There are 14 residues in the CDR3. CDR1 SGHRS and CDR2 YFSETQ come from the germline V gene. The CDR3 bases are TGCGCCAGCAGCCTGGACGGGTTCAATCAGCCCCAGCATTTT. It translates to CASSLDGFNQPQHF.